These 23 T cell receptor beta chains came from one sample sequenced in a study of memory B cells and T cells in multiple sclerosis. Their antigens remain unidentified. Sequencing was performed with immunoSEQ multiplex PCR; in TCRdb, only in-frame clones are kept and a portion is missing. This table has roughly 30,000 clones, roughly 86% appearing once. CFSE-dim autoproliferating and CFSE-high non-proliferating T cells from unstimulated culture were sequenced separately. Replicate wells were pooled after six to seven days of stimulus-free culture of 5x10^7 CFSE-labeled PBMCs. The material sequenced was PBMCs from blood kept in culture. The receptors come from a human donor with multiple sclerosis.

The chain links TRBV9 to TRBJ2-2; D is ambiguous. Germline V gives CDR1 SGDLS, CDR2 YYNGEE. The germline V and J ends were trimmed by 0 bases and 8 bases, with 8 bases remaining between them. CDR3 size: 13 residues. The CDR3 region has the DNA TGTGCCAGCAGCGTAGTCGGGTGGGGGGAGCTGTTTTTT. Protein sequence: CASSVVGWGELFF.

The genes are TRBV18 and TRBJ1-2; D call uncertain. Trimming left V 0 bases short and J 1 base short, with 6 bases between. The germline V gene encodes CDR1 KGHSH and CDR2 LQKENI. The CDR3 totals 14 residues. The CDR3 spells CASSPPMFNYGYTF. Written as DNA, the CDR3 is TGTGCCAGCTCACCACCTATGTTTAACTATGGCTACACCTTC.

A few counts support this clone. This chain connects TRBV30 to TRBJ2-1; 9 nucleotides agree with TRBD2. Germline V lookup: CDR1 GTSNPN, CDR2 SVGIG (reference sequence). The CDR3 is 16 amino acids. J lost 8 bases, V lost 0 bases, and 11 bases had no gene match. The CDR3: CAWSVVAGGSFDEQFF. The DNA for the CDR3 is TGTGCCTGGAGTGTCGTGGCGGGGGGGAGCTTCGATGAGCAGTTCTTC.

The chain recombines TRBV9 with TRBJ1-5; TRBD1 might be the D (6 bases). Germline V gives CDR1 SGDLS, CDR2 YYNGEE. The CDR3 covers 14 residues. Trimming cost V 2 bases and J 4 bases, with 10 bases left between them. The CDR3 here is CASSVTGRNQPQHF. The CDR3 DNA is TGTGCCAGCAGCGTTACAGGGAGGAATCAGCCCCAGCATTTT.

The V gene is TRBV15, the J gene TRBJ2-2, with 7 bases aligning to TRBD1. Germline values: CDR1 LNHNV, CDR2 YYDKDF (reference sequence). This CDR3 is 15 amino acids long. With 9 bases clipped from V and 0 bases from J, the junction kept 7 bases outside the gene matches. CDR3 DNA sequence: TGTGCCACTGGGACAGAAGAAACGAACACCGGGGAGCTGTTTTTT. Its translation: CATGTEETNTGELFF.

The chain links TRBV10-3 to TRBJ2-7; tentatively, D is TRBD1 (6 bases). This CDR3 comprises 20 residues. V lost 6 bases to trimming and J lost 1 base, with 31 bases between them. Germline V gene lookup returns CDR1 ENHRY and CDR2 SYGVKD. CDR3 in DNA: TGTGCCATCAGCACCACCTCGCTACAAACAGGGTCGATGGGGTCCTACGAGCAGTACTTC. Protein sequence: CAISTTSLQTGSMGSYEQYF.

The genes are TRBV5-1 and TRBJ1-2; 7 bases agree with TRBD1. The J segment lost 8 bases and the V segment lost 4 bases, leaving 14 bases of the junction unmatched. This CDR3 is built from 15 residues. From germline, CDR1 is SGHRS and CDR2 YFSETQ. The CDR3 reads CASSHMLGQPYGYTF. Here the CDR3 DNA reads TGCGCCAGCAGCCATATGTTGGGACAGCCTTACGGCTACACCTTC. The complete variable domain, with remaining parts taken from reference TRBV5-1 and TRBJ1-2, reads KAGVTQTPRYLIKTRGQQVTLSCSPISGHRSVSWYQQTPGQGLQFLFEYFSETQRNKGNFPGRFSGRQFSNSRSEMNVSTLELGDSALYLCASSHMLGQPYGYTFGSGTRLTVV.

In its sample, this clone was seen a few times. This sequence joins TRBV6-1 and TRBJ2-1, with TRBD2 matching 14 bases. Per the germline V gene, CDR1 is MNHNS and CDR2 is SASEGT. J gave up 8 bases and V 4 bases, and 7 bases lay outside the gene matches. The CDR3 contains 16 residues. CDR3 nucleotides: TGTGCCAGCAGTGGCGTGACTAGCGGGGGGGCCGATGAGCAGTTCTTC. This encodes CASSGVTSGGADEQFF.

This clone was found a few times. This chain uses TRBV5-1 with TRBJ2-4; TRBD1 might be the D (7 bases). The V gene's germline CDR1 is SGHRS and CDR2 YFSETQ. The CDR3 is 14 residues long. V dropped 4 bases and J dropped 4 bases, with 12 bases sitting between them. For the CDR3, the DNA is TGCGCCAGCAGCGGGGGGACAGAGAAAAACATTCAGTACTTC. As protein: CASSGGTEKNIQYF.

The rearrangement links TRBV4-1 to TRBJ2-7; 8 nucleotides agree with TRBD1. CDR1 and CDR2 (germline): MGHRA, YSYEKL. This CDR3 is built from 12 residues. Trimming removed 2 bases from V and 9 bases from J; junction bases left unmatched: 3. CDR3 bases: TGCGCCAGCAGCCAAAACAGGGGGGTGCAGTACTTC. Its translation: CASSQNRGVQYF.

This chain joins TRBV5-6 and TRBJ2-7; 8 bases are shared with TRBD1. The germline V gene has CDR1 SGHDT and CDR2 YYEEEE. The length of the CDR3 is 14 residues. Germline trimming cut 2 bases from V and 3 bases from J; bases unmatched to any gene: 4. CDR3 amino acids: CASSLKGQVYEQYF. CDR3 coding DNA: TGTGCCAGCAGCTTAAAGGGACAGGTCTACGAGCAGTACTTC.

This clone was seen only a few times. The gene calls are TRBV29-1 and TRBJ2-7; D uncertain. V was pared by 7 bases and J by 0 bases, with 13 bases between. The CDR3 totals 13 residues. In germline, CDR1 is SQVTM, CDR2 ANQGSEA. CDR3 amino acids: CSALRTGSYEQYF. CDR3 nucleotides: TGCAGCGCCCTTAGGACGGGCTCCTACGAGCAGTACTTC.

This chain uses TRBV7-9 with TRBJ2-7, with D perhaps matching TRBD1 (6 bases). From germline, CDR1 is SEHNR and CDR2 FQNEAQ (reference sequence). V was shortened by 8 bases and J by 0 bases, with 8 bases between the two germline ends. The CDR3 extends over 12 amino acids. The CDR3 DNA sequence: TGTGCCAGCGGGGGCCGCTCCTACGAGCAGTACTTC. It translates to CASGGRSYEQYF.

The gene calls are TRBV5-1 and TRBJ1-1; weak D call: TRBD1 (5 bases). Germline CDR1 and CDR2: SGHRS and YFSETQ. Trimming took 4 bases from V and 4 from J, leaving 14 bases between them. The CDR3 covers 14 residues. This CDR3 reads CASSVRPGGTEAFF. The DNA for the CDR3 is TGCGCCAGCAGCGTGCGCCCGGGGGGCACTGAAGCTTTCTTT.

This chain joins TRBV29-1 and TRBJ1-4; 7 nucleotides line up with TRBD1. After removal of 6 bases from V and 3 bases from J, the junction contained 4 bases not matched to a gene. This CDR3 is 13 amino acids long. From germline, CDR1 is SQVTM and CDR2 ANQGSEA. The CDR3 DNA sequence: TGCAGCGTGACACAGGGGTCTAATGAAAAACTGTTTTTT. It specifies CSVTQGSNEKLFF. Based on the CDR3 plus reference TRBV29-1 and TRBJ1-4, the full variable domain is SAVISQKPSRDICQRGTSLTIQCQVDSQVTMMFWYRQQPGQSLTLIATANQGSEATYESGFVIDKFPISRPNLTFSTLTVSNMSPEDSSIYLCSVTQGSNEKLFFGSGTQLSVL.

The chain links TRBV4-1 to TRBJ2-7, with 9 bases fitting TRBD1. Trimming cost V 3 bases and J 2 bases; bases outside gene matches: 2. Germline CDR1 MGHRA, CDR2 YSYEKL. This CDR3 is built from 14 residues. The CDR3 coding sequence is TGCGCCAGCAGCCATGACAGGGGGACCTACGAGCAGTACTTC. Amino acid sequence: CASSHDRGTYEQYF.

This clone was detected only once. The rearrangement links TRBV9 to TRBJ2-5; D may be TRBD1 (6 bases). The CDR3 runs to 15 residues. The germline V gene encodes CDR1 SGDLS and CDR2 YYNGEE. The V and J ends lost 3 bases and 3 bases respectively, with 15 bases between them. CDR3 sequence (DNA): TGTGCCAGCAGCGCCTTTACAGGGTTAGAAGAGACCCAGTACTTC. Amino acid sequence: CASSAFTGLEETQYF.

The chain has TRBV5-4 and TRBJ1-4, with 9 positions matching TRBD1. V shed 4 bases and J 6 bases; nucleotides not matched to a gene: 13. CDR3 length: 17 amino acids. Germline assignment: CDR1 SGHNT and CDR2 YYREEE (reference sequence). CDR3 loop: CASSPGTGPLSDEKLFF. Here the CDR3 DNA reads TGTGCCAGCAGCCCGGGGACAGGGCCCCTATCGGATGAAAAACTGTTTTTT.

This CDR3 reads CASSTGPNYEQYF. DNA for the CDR3: TGTGCCAGCAGCACGGGCCCAAACTACGAGCAGTACTTC. The V and J genes are TRBV6-5 and TRBJ2-7, with D unresolved. CDR1 is MNHEY, CDR2 SVGAGI, per germline. Trimming stripped 6 bases from V and 3 bases from J, with 12 bases between. This CDR3 comprises 13 residues.

This chain connects TRBV5-5 to TRBJ1-4, with D possibly TRBD1 on 6 matching bases. The CDR3 totals 15 residues. Trimming took off 4 bases at V and 7 bases at J, with 17 bases between the two ends. Germline CDR1 SGHKS, CDR2 YYEKEE (reference sequence). The CDR3 nucleotides read TGTGCCAGCAGCCTCCTCCGGGGGGGCACTGAAAAACTGTTTTTT. This encodes CASSLLRGGTEKLFF.

This clone was detected once. The rearrangement links TRBV28 to TRBJ1-5; tentative D call: TRBD1 (5 bases). Trimming took 1 base from V and 3 from J, leaving 10 bases between them. In germline, CDR1 is MDHEN, CDR2 SYDVKM. The length of the CDR3 is 15 residues. For the CDR3, the DNA is TGTGCCAGCAGTTTATTACAGGTCTTCAATCAGCCCCAGCATTTT. It encodes CASSLLQVFNQPQHF.

The CDR3 loop reads CASSPPRGGIHNEQFF. As DNA, the CDR3 is TGTGCCAGCTCACCCCCAAGGGGGGGGATCCACAATGAGCAGTTCTTC. This rearrangement joins TRBV18 to TRBJ2-1, with a possible D match to TRBD2 (7 bases). The V gene lost 3 bases and the J gene lost 5 bases, with 17 bases spanning the gap. CDR1 is KGHSH, CDR2 LQKENI, per germline. The CDR3 covers 16 residues.

CDR3 nucleotides: TGTGCCAGCAGTTACGGCGGACAGGGCCCTAGGGGCTACACCTTC. Amino acids: CASSYGGQGPRGYTF. The chain couples TRBV6-5 to TRBJ1-2, with 8 bases aligning to TRBD1. The CDR3 is 15 residues long. CDR1 and CDR2 (germline): MNHEY, SVGAGI. V lost 2 bases and J lost 8; bases outside the gene matches: 10.